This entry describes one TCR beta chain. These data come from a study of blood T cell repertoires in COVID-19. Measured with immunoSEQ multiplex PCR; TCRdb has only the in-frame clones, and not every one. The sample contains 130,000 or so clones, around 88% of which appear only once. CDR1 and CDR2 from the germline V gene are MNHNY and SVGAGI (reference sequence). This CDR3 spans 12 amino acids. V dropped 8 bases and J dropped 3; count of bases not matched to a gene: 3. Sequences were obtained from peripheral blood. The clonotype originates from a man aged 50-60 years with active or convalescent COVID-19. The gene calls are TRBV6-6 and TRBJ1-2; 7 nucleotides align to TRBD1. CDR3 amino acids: CASRTGDYGYTF. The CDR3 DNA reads TGTGCCAGCCGGACAGGAGACTATGGCTACACCTTC.